This T cell receptor (beta chain) was documented in a study of CD8+CD57+ T cells in acquired aplastic anemia. The study profiled TCR beta VDJ and CDR3 using genomic DNA as template. A single record per CDR3 protein comes from TCRdb applying MiXCR to the reads. The sample lists 150,000 to 200,000 distinct CDR3 sequences; 40% to 60% were seen once. Between the trimmed V and J ends, which lost 0 bases and 6 bases, there was a span of 6 bases. The CDR3 is 13 residues long. Germline V gene data show CDR1 as SGHDT and CDR2 as YYEEEE. In patients chosen for sequencing, flow cytometry had shown CD8+CD57+ cell expansion. In its sample, this clonotype was seen many times.

Specimen: sorted CD4+, CD8+, or CD8+CD57+ T cells (not recorded which) from PBMCs. The clonotype was recovered from a human donor with aplastic anemia. V gene TRBV5-6 combines with J gene TRBJ1-4; D is undetermined. CDR3 region: CASSLDSDEKLFF. The DNA for the CDR3 is TGTGCCAGCAGCTTGGATTCAGATGAAAAACTGTTTTTT.